This passage covers 2 T cell receptor beta chains from one sample sequenced in a study of T cell changes during pregnancy in multiple sclerosis. Repertoires were generated with immunoSEQ multiplex PCR, while TCRdb's copy carries only in-frame clones and drops some. The data show about 70,000 clones, roughly 94% seen once. This sample comprised peripheral blood, obtained in the third trimester of pregnancy. The receptors were gathered from a female donor with multiple sclerosis, enrolled in a pregnancy study.

V usage is TRBV5-1 and J usage is TRBJ2-5; D remains unclear. The J call may not be correct, given that the DNA end is closer to TRBJ2-7. CDR3 length: 14 residues. The germline V gene encodes CDR1 SGHRS and CDR2 YFSETQ. The CDR3 nucleotides read TGCGCCAGCAGCTTGGGGTCGGGTGGCGACGAGCAGTACTTC. Residues: CASSLGSGGDEQYF.

This chain uses TRBV4-3 with TRBJ2-4; 8 bases line up with TRBD1. Germline V gene lookup returns CDR1 LGHNA and CDR2 YSLEER. V lost 1 base and J lost 9; bases outside the gene matches: 11. The CDR3 loop spans 16 amino acids. CDR3 bases: TGCGCCAGCAGCCAAGCCCTAGGACAGGGTGGGGGCATTCAGTACTTC. Translation: CASSQALGQGGGIQYF.